One sample yielded the 25 T cell receptor beta chains listed below, sequenced in a study of shared clonotypes between healthy human individuals. Measured with immunoSEQ multiplex PCR; TCRdb has only the in-frame clones, and not every one. The table has roughly 2.6 million clones, around 94% seen once. What was sequenced was naive CD4+ T cells sorted from blood. Regarding subset: CD45RA+ positively selected. These TCRs come from a man between 18 and 29 years old in good health.

The rearrangement joins TRBV7-2 to TRBJ2-1; 10 bases agree with TRBD2. The trim removed 0 bases at V and 4 bases at J, leaving 6 bases unmatched. The V gene's germline CDR1 is SGHTA and CDR2 FQGNSA. The CDR3 length is 17 residues. Written as DNA, the CDR3 is TGTGCCAGCAGCTTAGCGGGAGCGGGAGGGCGATACAATGAGCAGTTCTTC. It translates to CASSLAGAGGRYNEQFF.

The chain employs TRBV27 and TRBJ1-6; D remains unclear. This CDR3 contains 13 residues. Germline CDR1 is MNHEY and CDR2 is SMNVEV (reference sequence). V lost 2 bases and J lost 10, with 9 bases in between. This CDR3 is CASSLETRSPLHF. The DNA for the CDR3 is TGTGCCAGCAGTTTAGAAACTAGGTCACCCCTCCACTTT.

This chain links TRBV7-2 with TRBJ1-2, with a weak D call TRBD1 (6 bases). The CDR3 contains 14 residues. V was pared by 1 base and J by 5 bases, with 11 bases between. The germline V gene encodes CDR1 SGHTA and CDR2 FQGNSA. The CDR3 DNA reads TGTGCCAGCAGCTTAGTTCGGGGGGCTTATGGCTACACCTTC. Its protein product is CASSLVRGAYGYTF.

The chain uses TRBV7-9 and TRBJ2-2; a possible D gene is TRBD2 (6 bases). CDR1 and CDR2 (germline): SEHNR, FQNEAQ (reference sequence). The CDR3 totals 19 residues. The V end was cut by 1 base, the J end by 1 base, with 19 bases between. CDR3 in DNA: TGTGCCAGCAGCTTAGTTGCTTGGAGCGAAGCGGGGAACACCGGGGAGCTGTTTTTT. Translating gives CASSLVAWSEAGNTGELFF.

The rearrangement uses TRBV5-6 and TRBJ2-7; 7 nucleotides agree with TRBD1. With V trimmed by 1 base and J by 2 bases, 3 bases remained unmatched. The CDR3 length is 14 residues. Germline CDR1 SGHDT, CDR2 YYEEEE. The CDR3 protein is CASSLRDSAYEQYF. CDR3 DNA: TGTGCCAGCAGCTTGCGGGACAGTGCCTACGAGCAGTACTTC.

The genes are TRBV10-3 and TRBJ2-7, with D possibly TRBD1 on 5 matching bases. V lost 2 bases, J lost 3 bases, and 11 bases lay in between. Germline-derived CDR1 and CDR2 are ENHRY and SYGVKD. The CDR3 sequence is 14 residues long. The CDR3 DNA is TGTGCCATCAGTGAGGGGGCGTTGTACTACGAGCAGTACTTC. Translation gives CAISEGALYYEQYF.

The chain combines TRBV15 with TRBJ2-3, with D possibly matching TRBD2 (5 bases). Germline loops: CDR1 LNHNV, CDR2 YYDKDF (reference sequence). This CDR3 spans 15 amino acids. V dropped 0 bases and J dropped 4 bases, with 11 bases sitting between them. This CDR3 reads CATSREGSVADTQYF. The CDR3 DNA reads TGTGCCACCAGCAGAGAGGGTAGCGTAGCAGATACGCAGTATTTT.

CDR3 sequence: CASSQDPTGGWGYTF. Written as DNA, the CDR3 is TGCGCCAGCAGCCAAGACCCAACAGGGGGCTGGGGCTACACCTTC. The chain joins TRBV4-1 to TRBJ1-2; TRBD1 agrees at 9 bases. V lost 0 bases, J lost 8 bases, and 7 bases stayed unmatched. Germline loops: CDR1 MGHRA, CDR2 YSYEKL. The CDR3 covers 15 residues.

The table lists this clone with a few counts. The chain links TRBV27 to TRBJ1-4; D is unclear. Germline CDR1 reads MNHEY; CDR2 reads SMNVEV (reference sequence). V was clipped by 1 base and J by 2 bases, with 8 bases between them. The CDR3 spans 15 residues. The CDR3 is CASSLFRATNEKLFF. CDR3 sequence (DNA): TGTGCCAGCAGTTTATTTCGGGCCACTAATGAAAAACTGTTTTTT.

The chain employs TRBV12-5 and TRBJ2-1; D is uncertain. This CDR3 comprises 15 residues. The V gene's germline CDR1 is LGHNT and CDR2 FRNRAP. Trimming pared 2 bases from V and 7 bases from J, leaving 15 bases between. The CDR3 spells CASGLSLKIQNEQFF. DNA for the CDR3: TGTGCTAGTGGTTTGTCCCTTAAAATTCAGAATGAGCAGTTCTTC.

J is TRBJ1-1 and V is TRBV28; D ambiguous. Germline V gene lookup returns CDR1 MDHEN and CDR2 SYDVKM. The V gene lost 5 bases and the J gene lost 6 bases, with 10 bases spanning the gap. This CDR3 is 12 amino acids long. CDR3 coding DNA: TGTGCCAGCAGTGAGGTGGTACCTGAAGCTTTCTTT. This translates into CASSEVVPEAFF.

This chain joins TRBV5-6 and TRBJ2-1; 9 positions match TRBD1. Looked up from germline, CDR1 is SGHDT and CDR2 is YYEEEE. CDR3 length equals 14 residues. J lost 9 bases, V lost 3 bases, and 7 bases had no gene match. CDR3 sequence: CASSSSRDRVEQFF. In DNA, the CDR3 is TGTGCCAGCAGCTCGTCCCGGGACAGGGTTGAGCAGTTCTTC. Full variable domain (missing parts from reference TRBV5-6 and TRBJ2-1): DAGVTQSPTHLIKTRGQQVTLRCSPKSGHDTVSWYQQALGQGPQFIFQYYEEEERQRGNFPDRFSGHQFPNYSSELNVNALLLGDSALYLCASSSSRDRVEQFFGPGTRLTVL.

This chain joins TRBV30 and TRBJ1-2; 7 bases align to TRBD1. This CDR3 has 13 amino acids. In germline, CDR1 is GTSNPN, CDR2 SVGIG (reference sequence). V trimming: 3 bases; J trimming: 4 bases; junction bases outside the gene matches: 5. The DNA of the CDR3 is TGTGCCTGGAGGGAAGGGGGCACCTATGGCTACACCTTC. It yields the protein CAWREGGTYGYTF.

The chain combines TRBV18 with TRBJ1-1, with TRBD1 matching 9 bases. The CDR3 has 14 amino acids. Germline V gene sequence: CDR1 KGHSH, CDR2 LQKENI. The ends lost 6 bases at V and 3 bases at J; junction bases unmatched: 5. CDR3 region: CASSSGQGHTEAFF. CDR3 nucleotides: TGTGCCAGCTCTTCGGGACAGGGCCACACTGAAGCTTTCTTT.

This clone is a singleton in its sample. This chain uses TRBV18 with TRBJ1-1, with 7 positions matching TRBD1. Germline V gene sequence: CDR1 KGHSH, CDR2 LQKENI. J lost 5 bases, V lost 3 bases, and 6 bases had no gene match. The CDR3 is 14 amino acids. As DNA, the CDR3 is TGTGCCAGCTCACCTCGACAGGGTCTGACTGAAGCTTTCTTT. Translation gives CASSPRQGLTEAFF.

This sequence joins TRBV5-6 and TRBJ2-7, with D perhaps matching TRBD2 (7 bases). Germline V gene lookup returns CDR1 SGHDT and CDR2 YYEEEE. Between the trimmed V and J ends, which lost 0 bases and 0 bases, there was a span of 13 bases. The CDR3 consists of 16 residues. The CDR3 is CASSLVAGASSYEQYF. In DNA form, the CDR3 reads TGTGCCAGCAGCTTGGTGGCGGGGGCGAGCTCCTACGAGCAGTACTTC.

This chain connects TRBV30 to TRBJ1-2; 11 bases match TRBD1. The CDR3 is 12 residues long. After removal of 5 bases from V and 8 bases from J, the junction contained 4 bases not matched to a gene. Germline-derived CDR1 and CDR2 are GTSNPN and SVGIG (reference sequence). CDR3 DNA: TGTGCCTGGCAGTGGACAGGGGGCGGCTACACCTTC. This gives the protein CAWQWTGGGYTF.

V gene TRBV30 combines with J gene TRBJ2-5; D unresolved. V was cut by 0 bases and J by 4 bases, with 12 bases left in between. Germline CDR1 reads GTSNPN; CDR2 reads SVGIG (reference sequence). The CDR3 has 14 residues. The CDR3 sequence is CAWSVSKVAETQYF. The CDR3 DNA reads as TGTGCCTGGAGTGTCTCCAAAGTTGCAGAGACCCAGTACTTC. Variable domain in full (rest from reference TRBV30 and TRBJ2-5): SQTIHQWPATLVQPVGSPLSLECTVEGTSNPNLYWYRQAAGRGLQLLFYSVGIGQISSEVPQNLSASRPQDRQFILSSKKLLLSDSGFYLCAWSVSKVAETQYFGPGTRLLVL.

V gene TRBV11-3 combines with J gene TRBJ2-1; no clear D gene. The CDR3 has 15 residues. Trimming left V 3 bases short and J 0 bases short, with 9 bases between. The germline gives CDR1 SGHNT, CDR2 YENEEA. The CDR3 loop is CASSFAETSYNEQFF. CDR3 nucleotides: TGTGCCAGCAGCTTCGCGGAAACCTCCTACAATGAGCAGTTCTTC.

The chain employs TRBV30 and TRBJ1-2; D perhaps matches TRBD1 (5 bases). The CDR3 covers 15 residues. Looked up from germline, CDR1 is GTSNPN and CDR2 is SVGIG (reference sequence). V lost 5 bases and J lost 2, with 18 bases in between. The CDR3 protein is CAWLARDVLNYGYTF. The CDR3 DNA sequence: TGTGCCTGGTTGGCTCGGGACGTACTAAACTATGGCTACACCTTC.

The CDR3: CASSPPTAKFNEKLFF. The CDR3 DNA is TGTGCCAGCTCACCACCCACCGCCAAGTTTAATGAAAAACTGTTTTTT. The chain is built from TRBV18 and TRBJ1-4; no firm D call. Trimming took 0 bases from V and 4 from J, leaving 12 bases between them. CDR3 size: 16 residues. Germline V gene data show CDR1 as KGHSH and CDR2 as LQKENI.

Comments on this clone: This sample includes further DNA sequences coding for the same CDR3. The chain uses TRBV6-1 and TRBJ1-1; no clear D. CDR3 length equals 11 residues. Germline V gene data show CDR1 as MNHNS and CDR2 as SASEGT. Trimming left V 8 bases short and J 3 bases short, with 7 bases between. CDR3 loop: CASSGYTEAFF. CDR3 DNA: TGTGCCAGCTCGGGGTACACTGAAGCTTTCTTT.

The genes are TRBV18 and TRBJ2-4; D is undetermined. CDR1 KGHSH and CDR2 LQKENI come from the germline V gene. V was trimmed by 2 bases and J by 6 bases, leaving 11 bases between them. The CDR3 consists of 14 residues. CDR3 nucleotide sequence: TGTGCCAGCTCACCATTGGAAGGCGGAAACATTCAGTACTTC. Its translation is CASSPLEGGNIQYF.

The chain couples TRBV5-8 to TRBJ1-4; weak D call: TRBD1 (6 bases). V lost 4 bases and J lost 16, with 23 bases in between. CDR3 length: 14 amino acids. CDR1 SGHTS and CDR2 YDEGEE come from the germline V gene. For the CDR3, the DNA is TGTGCCAGCAGCCTAAGTGGGGGCCCCCCATTTTCGTTTTTT. This encodes CASSLSGGPPFSFF.

The J gene is TRBJ1-6, the V gene TRBV2; 7 nucleotides line up with TRBD1. Germline V gene data show CDR1 as SNHLY and CDR2 as FYNNEI. J was trimmed by 6 bases and V by 7 bases; bases with no gene match: 9. CDR3 size: 15 residues. The CDR3 reads CASIFRDSRNSPLHF. CDR3 sequence (DNA): TGTGCCAGCATTTTCCGGGACAGCCGTAATTCACCCCTCCACTTT.